The 4 T cell receptor beta chains in this list originate from one sample, sequenced in a study of blood T cell repertoires in COVID-19. Produced via immunoSEQ multiplex PCR; TCRdb's table is partial and in-frame only. The sample records roughly 400,000 clones, roughly 90% being singletons. Source material: PBMCs or T cells enriched from blood (not recorded which). All receptors come from a woman aged 18-29 years who had been exposed to COVID-19.

J is TRBJ2-6 and V is TRBV28; 14 bases are shared with TRBD2. The germline V gene encodes CDR1 MDHEN and CDR2 SYDVKM. This CDR3 spans 17 amino acids. V lost 4 bases to trimming and J lost 3 bases; unmatched junction nucleotides: 2. The CDR3 is CASSSGLAGVGANVLTF. DNA of the CDR3: TGTGCCAGCAGTTCGGGACTAGCGGGAGTTGGGGCCAACGTCCTGACTTTC.

J is TRBJ2-7 and V is TRBV29-1; TRBD1 aligns across 8 bases. After removal of 6 bases from V and 1 base from J, the junction contained 8 bases not matched to a gene. Per germline, CDR1 SQVTM and CDR2 ANQGSEA. The CDR3 sequence is 14 residues long. CDR3 sequence: CSVRAGGKSYEQYF. CDR3 DNA sequence: TGCAGCGTCCGGGCAGGGGGCAAATCCTACGAGCAGTACTTC.

The chain uses TRBV29-1 and TRBJ1-2; perhaps TRBD1 as D (5 bases). Trimming took off 7 bases at V and 2 bases at J, with 14 bases between the two ends. The germline gives CDR1 SQVTM, CDR2 ANQGSEA. This CDR3 is built from 13 residues. The CDR3 here is CSAGAGRNYGYTF. The CDR3 DNA follows: TGCAGCGCTGGGGCAGGGCGGAACTATGGCTACACCTTC. Using reference TRBV29-1 and TRBJ1-2 for the parts outside the CDR3, the full variable domain is SAVISQKPSRDICQRGTSLTIQCQVDSQVTMMFWYRQQPGQSLTLIATANQGSEATYESGFVIDKFPISRPNLTFSTLTVSNMSPEDSSIYLCSAGAGRNYGYTFGSGTRLTVV.

The chain combines TRBV6-1 with TRBJ2-1, with 8 nucleotides matching TRBD2. This CDR3 is built from 16 residues. V was pared by 3 bases and J by 2 bases, with 6 bases of the junction left unmatched. The germline CDR1 and CDR2 sequences are MNHNS and SASEGT. The CDR3 spells CASSDVGRGAYNEQFF. CDR3 sequence (DNA): TGTGCCAGCAGTGATGTCGGGCGGGGGGCCTACAATGAGCAGTTCTTC.